Listed below are T cell receptor beta chains from one sample, sequenced in a study of control samples from healthy donors and cancer patients. The table came from immunoSEQ multiplex PCR; TCRdb's copy has only in-frame clones and leaves some out. The repertoire table contains about 190,000 clones. The sequencing sample was made of blood. The receptors stem from a woman between 25 and 40 years old in good health. Both conserved end residues are part of each CDR3. The D gene is left open where the match is weak.

cdr3_length,v_call,d_call,j_call,cdr3_aa,cdr3_nt
15,TRBV4-1,TRBD2,TRBJ2-1,CASSQAAGGVKGEFF,TGCGCCAGCAGCCAGGCAGCGGGGGGGGTGAAGGGCGAGTTCTTC
16,TRBV11-2,TRBD1,TRBJ1-5,CASSLRGTEWEQPQHF,TGTGCCAGCAGCTTAAGGGGGACAGAGTGGGAACAGCCCCAGCATTTT
18,TRBV19,TRBD2,TRBJ2-3,CATQRWEIAGSRTDTQYF,TGTGCCACCCAGCGATGGGAAATAGCGGGGTCCCGCACAGATACGCAGTATTTT
12,TRBV6-4,-,TRBJ2-3,CASSDSRDTQYF,TGTGCCAGCAGTGACTCGAGAGATACGCAGTATTTT
14,TRBV10-3,TRBD1,TRBJ2-7,CAIRPTGTAYEQYF,TGTGCCATCCGGCCGACAGGGACCGCCTACGAGCAGTACTTC
15,TRBV5-1,TRBD1,TRBJ2-5,CASSGTGLIQETQYF,TGCGCCAGCAGCGGGACAGGGTTGATCCAAGAGACCCAGTACTTC
11,TRBV28,-,TRBJ2-5,CASSLVETQYF,TGTGCCAGCAGTTTGGTAGAGACCCAGTACTTC
19,TRBV7-9,-,TRBJ1-5,CASSPRVGAPFFCNQPQHF,TGTGCCAGCAGCCCCAGGGTAGGGGCCCCATTTTTTTGCAATCAGCCCCAGCATTTT
15,TRBV5-1,TRBD1,TRBJ1-1,CASSTRVGTGVEAFF,TGCGCCAGCAGCACACGCGTAGGGACAGGAGTAGAAGCTTTCTTT
14,TRBV6-5,-,TRBJ2-7,CATTKTYVSYEQYF,TGTGCCACTACGAAAACCTACGTCTCCTACGAGCAGTACTTC
14,TRBV4-2,-,TRBJ1-2,CASSLLGSNYGYTF,TGTGCCAGCAGCCTCCTTGGTTCTAACTATGGCTACACCTTC
14,TRBV6-5,TRBD1,TRBJ1-1,CASSYDRGNTEAFF,TGTGCCAGCAGTTACGACAGGGGTAACACTGAAGCTTTCTTT
11,TRBV5-4,-,TRBJ2-7,CASSSTYEQYF,TGTGCCAGCAGTAGTACCTACGAGCAGTACTTC
11,TRBV30,-,TRBJ1-1,CAWRGMREAFF,TGTGCCTGGAGGGGAATGCGAGAAGCTTTCTTT
15,TRBV2,TRBD1,TRBJ2-7,CASRAPGTAFYEQYF,TGTGCCAGCAGGGCCCCCGGGACAGCTTTCTACGAGCAGTACTTC
13,TRBV12-3/TRBV12-4,-,TRBJ1-3,CASSFRPGNTIYF,TGTGCCAGCAGTTTTAGGCCCGGAAACACCATATATTTT
16,TRBV5-1,TRBD1,TRBJ1-4,CASSWGQGPTNEKLFF,TGCGCCAGCAGCTGGGGACAGGGTCCAACTAATGAAAAACTGTTTTTT
14,TRBV28,-,TRBJ1-1,CASSWGVVMPEAFF,TGTGCCAGCAGTTGGGGGGTAGTGATGCCTGAAGCTTTCTTT
13,TRBV7-8,-,TRBJ2-3,CASSSDRFDTQYF,TGTGCCAGCAGCTCCGACAGGTTTGATACGCAGTATTTT
14,TRBV6-5,-,TRBJ2-4,CATVTGGTKNIQYF,TGTGCCACCGTGACAGGTGGAACCAAAAACATTCAGTACTTC
15,TRBV4-1,TRBD2,TRBJ2-3,CPSSRLGGAIDTQYF,TGCCCCAGCAGCCGCCTCGGGGGGGCCATAGATACGCAGTATTTT